These 31 T cell receptor beta chains came from one sample sequenced in a study of cytomegalovirus exposure and HLA in healthy donors (dated by TCRdb to the late 2010s). Libraries were prepared through the immunoSEQ multiplex PCR assay. The multiplex PCR relied on a mix of 60 forward primers for TCR Vbeta segments and 13 reverse primers for TCR Jbeta segments. TCRdb holds this immuneACCESS table with in-frame rearrangements only. Some clones are missing; in checked studies, unresolved V genes explain under half, and the rest has no known cause. This sample comprises a few hundred thousand clones, around nine tenths of them detected only once. Clones ranked in the top ten supply about 1.7% of the sample. Sequencing was carried out using PBMCs. The receptor set was obtained from a girl aged 2-15 years in good health and CMV-seronegative.

This sequence joins TRBV10-2 and TRBJ2-7; 9 nucleotides line up with TRBD1. The trim removed 8 bases at V and 4 bases at J, leaving 12 bases unmatched. The CDR3 contains 15 residues. Germline CDR1 and CDR2: WSHSY and SAAADI. The CDR3 is CASLLLDRGGYEQYF. CDR3 DNA sequence: TGCGCCAGCCTATTATTGGACAGGGGCGGATACGAGCAGTACTTC.

CDR3 DNA: TGCGCCAGCAGTGAGTTCGAGGGGAGGGAGCAGTACTTC. Translation: CASSEFEGREQYF. The chain recombines TRBV10-1 with TRBJ2-7, with a possible D match to TRBD2 (6 bases). This CDR3 region has 13 residues. Germline V lookup: CDR1 WNHNN, CDR2 SYGVQD (reference sequence). Trimming left V 1 base short and J 7 bases short, with 11 bases between.

The chain joins TRBV18 to TRBJ1-1; D is perhaps TRBD1 (5 bases). The CDR3 loop spans 15 amino acids. Germline V gives CDR1 KGHSH, CDR2 LQKENI. V gave up 0 bases and J gave up 7 bases, with 15 bases separating them. The CDR3 nucleotides are TGTGCCAGCTCACCACCCCAGGGATGGCAAAATGAAGCTTTCTTT. It translates to CASSPPQGWQNEAFF.

The chain recombines TRBV5-8 with TRBJ2-1; D possibly corresponds to TRBD2 (6 bases). Germline-derived CDR1 and CDR2 are SGHTS and YDEGEE. Trimming pared 3 bases from V and 0 bases from J, leaving 7 bases between. The CDR3 is 14 residues long. CDR3 coding DNA: TGTGCCAGCAGCTCGGGGGACTCCTACAATGAGCAGTTCTTC. This sequence encodes CASSSGDSYNEQFF.

As for this clone: One end of the junction varies from germline; a read error may be responsible. The chain joins TRBV7-9 to TRBJ2-6; tentative D call: TRBD2 (6 bases). Germline V gene lookup returns CDR1 SEHNR and CDR2 FQNEAQ (reference sequence). The CDR3 runs to 17 residues. CDR3 coding DNA: TGTTCCAGCAGCTTAGCGGTAAGCCCCTCTGGGGCCAACGTCCTGACTTTC. It is translated as CSSSLAVSPSGANVLTF.

The chain recombines TRBV14 with TRBJ1-3; no reliable D call. The CDR3 is made up of 17 amino acids. Germline CDR1 and CDR2: SGHDN and FVKESK. V was clipped by 0 bases and J by 2 bases, with 14 bases between them. The DNA of the CDR3 is TGTGCCAGCAGCCAAGATGCGGGCCGCCCGACTGGAAACACCATATATTTT. Its protein is CASSQDAGRPTGNTIYF.

The V gene is TRBV7-2, the J gene TRBJ1-3; D is uncertain. V gave up 3 bases and J gave up 4 bases, with 4 bases separating them. CDR3 length: 12 residues. The V gene's germline CDR1 is SGHTA and CDR2 FQGNSA. The CDR3 DNA sequence: TGTGCCAGCAGCTTTTTAGGAAACACCATATATTTT. It encodes CASSFLGNTIYF.

This chain uses TRBV19 with TRBJ1-6, with D possibly being TRBD1 (6 bases). The CDR3 length is 17 residues. Germline CDR1 reads LNHDA; CDR2 reads SQIVND (reference sequence). Deletions cut 4 bases from V and 3 bases from J, with 16 bases between. The CDR3 loop is CASSTEGGFNYNSPLHF. The CDR3 DNA is TGTGCCAGTAGTACAGAGGGGGGGTTCAACTATAATTCACCCCTCCACTTT. The full variable domain, with the rest looked up from reference TRBV19 and TRBJ1-6, is DGGITQSPKYLFRKEGQNVTLSCEQNLNHDAMYWYRQDPGQGLRLIYYSQIVNDFQKGDIAEGYSVSREKKESFPLTVTSAQKNPTAFYLCASSTEGGFNYNSPLHFGNGTRLTVT.

The chain links TRBV6-1 to TRBJ1-1; D remains unclear. Per the germline V gene, CDR1 is MNHNS and CDR2 is SASEGT. This CDR3 has 16 amino acids. The V gene lost 4 bases and the J gene lost 0 bases, with 15 bases spanning the gap. CDR3: CASSVNINTLNTEAFF. Here the CDR3 DNA reads TGTGCCAGCAGTGTGAACATAAACACACTGAACACTGAAGCTTTCTTT.

The chain recombines TRBV7-8 with TRBJ2-3; 8 bases align to TRBD2. V lost 1 base, J lost 4 bases, and 13 bases stayed unmatched. The CDR3 is made up of 18 amino acids. Per the germline V gene, CDR1 is SGHVS and CDR2 is FQNEAQ. CDR3 sequence: CASSLVGERERSSDTQYF. The CDR3 nucleotides are TGTGCCAGCAGCTTAGTCGGGGAGCGGGAGCGGTCATCAGATACGCAGTATTTT.

The chain joins TRBV5-6 to TRBJ2-1; D gene ambiguous. Germline CDR1 SGHDT, CDR2 YYEEEE. There are 14 residues in the CDR3. V was trimmed by 2 bases and J by 1 base, leaving 7 bases between them. This CDR3 is CASSFRPSYNEQFF. As DNA, the CDR3 is TGTGCCAGCAGCTTCAGGCCTTCCTACAATGAGCAGTTCTTC.

The chain carries TRBV6-5 and TRBJ2-3; the D gene is possibly TRBD1 (6 bases). Germline loops: CDR1 MNHEY, CDR2 SVGAGI. V lost 4 bases and J lost 1, with 9 bases in between. The CDR3 is 14 residues long. CDR3 protein: CASSLHRGTDTQYF. The CDR3 bases are TGTGCCAGCAGTTTGCACAGGGGCACAGATACGCAGTATTTT.

The V and J genes are TRBV6-1 and TRBJ2-2, with D hard to call. The germline V and J ends were trimmed by 6 bases and 5 bases, with 4 bases remaining between them. The CDR3 spans 11 residues. Germline V gene data show CDR1 as MNHNS and CDR2 as SASEGT. The CDR3 nucleotides are TGTGCCAGCAGCCCGACCGGGGAGCTGTTTTTT. This codes for CASSPTGELFF.

This clone came up a few times. The chain recombines TRBV5-1 with TRBJ1-4, with TRBD1 as a possible D gene (5 bases). Germline-derived CDR1 and CDR2 are SGHRS and YFSETQ. The V gene lost 4 bases and the J gene lost 5 bases, with 15 bases spanning the gap. This CDR3 contains 15 residues. The CDR3 reads CASSPFRGSNEKLFF. CDR3 DNA sequence: TGCGCCAGCAGCCCGTTTCGGGGGTCGAATGAAAAACTGTTTTTT.

CDR3 protein: CASSSPITAGAPYEQYF. Here the CDR3 DNA reads TGTGCCAGCAGCTCTCCAATTACCGCGGGAGCCCCCTACGAGCAGTACTTC. The chain links TRBV7-9 to TRBJ2-7, with 7 bases fitting TRBD2. Germline V gene lookup returns CDR1 SEHNR and CDR2 FQNEAQ (reference sequence). The V segment lost 4 bases and the J segment 2 bases; nucleotides outside the gene matches: 14. The CDR3 covers 17 residues.

The rearrangement joins TRBV2 to TRBJ1-6; D unresolved. This CDR3 contains 15 residues. Trimming removed 0 bases at V and 7 bases at J, with 10 bases between. Germline V gene lookup returns CDR1 SNHLY and CDR2 FYNNEI. The CDR3 is CASSEAFVANSPLHF. CDR3 nucleotides: TGTGCCAGCAGTGAAGCCTTCGTCGCGAATTCACCCCTCCACTTT.

This clone was picked up one time. V usage is TRBV19 and J usage is TRBJ2-3; a possible D gene is TRBD2 (6 bases). The CDR3 has 13 residues. Trimming took off 10 bases at V and 2 bases at J, with 13 bases between the two ends. CDR1 LNHDA and CDR2 SQIVND come from the germline V gene (reference sequence). This CDR3 reads CAIRDLFTDTQYF. The CDR3 coding sequence is TGTGCCATTCGGGACTTATTCACAGATACGCAGTATTTT. Variable domain in full (rest from reference TRBV19 and TRBJ2-3): DGGITQSPKYLFRKEGQNVTLSCEQNLNHDAMYWYRQDPGQGLRLIYYSQIVNDFQKGDIAEGYSVSREKKESFPLTVTSAQKNPTAFYLCAIRDLFTDTQYFGPGTRLTVL.

This clone was recorded a few times. The chain combines TRBV19 with TRBJ1-4; TRBD1 agrees at 7 bases. Germline trimming cut 2 bases from V and 3 bases from J; bases unmatched to any gene: 12. Germline assignment: CDR1 LNHDA and CDR2 SQIVND (reference sequence). The CDR3 has 18 amino acids. The CDR3 DNA reads TGTGCCAGTAGTATAACAGAACTTACAGGGGAGGCTAATGAAAAACTGTTTTTT. Translation: CASSITELTGEANEKLFF.

The chain employs TRBV30 and TRBJ2-3; 13 positions agree with TRBD2. V gave up 3 bases and J gave up 3 bases; unmatched junction bases: 6. CDR1 GTSNPN and CDR2 SVGIG come from the germline V gene (reference sequence). This CDR3 is 16 amino acids long. The CDR3 loop reads CAWSPTSGGKTDTQYF. In DNA, the CDR3 is TGTGCCTGGAGCCCGACTAGCGGGGGGAAAACAGATACGCAGTATTTT.

The chain recombines TRBV5-4 with TRBJ1-4; D ambiguous. The V end lost 8 bases, the J end lost 7 bases, and 18 bases lay between the germline ends. This CDR3 is 14 amino acids long. Germline CDR1 reads SGHNT; CDR2 reads YYREEE (reference sequence). The CDR3 here is CASTAEVGSEKLFF. The CDR3 nucleotides read TGTGCCAGTACGGCGGAGGTAGGGAGTGAAAAACTGTTTTTT.

The chain recombines TRBV5-4 with TRBJ2-5, with 9 bases fitting TRBD1. This CDR3 spans 15 amino acids. With 0 bases clipped from V and 3 bases from J, the junction kept 3 bases outside the gene matches. From germline, CDR1 is SGHNT and CDR2 YYREEE (reference sequence). The DNA of the CDR3 is TGTGCCAGCAGCTTGGGGGACAGGGTCGAAGAGACCCAGTACTTC. Translated, it gives CASSLGDRVEETQYF.

The chain combines TRBV10-3 with TRBJ2-3; 7 bases line up with TRBD1. The CDR3 is made up of 12 amino acids. Germline assignment: CDR1 ENHRY and CDR2 SYGVKD. The junction had 4 bases not matched to a gene; V was cut back by 10 bases and J by 3 bases. CDR3 region: CATATGTDTQYF. CDR3 nucleotides: TGTGCCACCGCGACAGGGACAGATACGCAGTATTTT.

This chain joins TRBV7-9 and TRBJ2-7; 8 nucleotides agree with TRBD2. The germline V gene encodes CDR1 SEHNR and CDR2 FQNEAQ (reference sequence). The CDR3 is 15 residues long. J gave up 5 bases and V 5 bases, and 11 bases lay outside the gene matches. CDR3 sequence (DNA): TGTGCCAGCAGCCCCCGAGGCGGGGGGTTTCACGAGCAGTACTTC. It translates to CASSPRGGGFHEQYF.

The rearrangement uses TRBV21-1 and TRBJ1-5; TRBD1, as called in the table, went unchecked against the DNA. TRBV21-1 constitutes a pseudogene. The CDR3 totals 15 residues. The CDR3 here is CASSTLGQGCQPQHF. For the CDR3, the DNA is TGTGCCAGCAGCACCCTAGGGCAGGGGTGTCAGCCCCAGCATTTT.

The chain recombines TRBV5-4 with TRBJ1-1, with D unresolved. Trimming removed 4 bases from V and 3 bases from J, with 10 bases in between. Germline V gene data show CDR1 as SGHNT and CDR2 as YYREEE (reference sequence). The CDR3 consists of 13 residues. The CDR3 here is CASSPEVDTEAFF. The CDR3 DNA follows: TGTGCCAGCAGCCCGGAGGTTGACACTGAAGCTTTCTTT.

V gene TRBV7-9 combines with J gene TRBJ1-1; no firm D call. V was pared by 4 bases and J by 6 bases, with 15 bases between. This CDR3 spans 14 amino acids. Germline loops: CDR1 SEHNR, CDR2 FQNEAQ (reference sequence). This CDR3 reads CASSSPSLYPEAFF. DNA of the CDR3: TGTGCCAGCAGCTCCCCGAGTCTGTACCCTGAAGCTTTCTTT.

The V and J genes are TRBV6-6 and TRBJ2-7, with a possible D match to TRBD1 (5 bases). The germline gives CDR1 MNHNY, CDR2 SVGAGI (reference sequence). With 0 bases removed from V and 3 bases from J, the gap between germline ends came to 15 bases. The CDR3 has 16 amino acids. In DNA form, the CDR3 reads TGTGCCAGCAGTTACTCGAAGGGGTCCCCGGACTACGAGCAGTACTTC. This encodes CASSYSKGSPDYEQYF.

The chain carries TRBV5-5 and TRBJ1-3, with 7 bases lining up with TRBD1. With 0 bases clipped from V and 0 bases from J, the junction kept 3 bases outside the gene matches. Germline V gene lookup returns CDR1 SGHKS and CDR2 YYEKEE (reference sequence). This CDR3 spans 16 amino acids. CDR3 coding DNA: TGTGCCAGCAGCTTGGGGGGGACAGACTCTGGAAACACCATATATTTT. Its protein product is CASSLGGTDSGNTIYF.

Comments on this clone: At one end, the junction sequence differs from germline, possibly due to a read error. Here the CDR3 reads CASSPRGGSGNTVYF. The CDR3 coding sequence is TGTGCCAGCAGCCCCCGGGGGGGGAGCGGAAACACCGTATATTTT. The rearrangement uses TRBV7-2 and TRBJ1-3; weak D call: TRBD1 (5 bases). This CDR3 comprises 15 residues. CDR1 and CDR2 from the germline V gene are SGHTA and FQGNSA.

The rearrangement joins TRBV5-1 to TRBJ1-1; D call uncertain. This CDR3 comprises 13 residues. Per the germline V gene, CDR1 is SGHRS and CDR2 is YFSETQ. V was clipped by 0 bases and J by 4 bases, with 7 bases between them. The CDR3 here is CASSLASATEAFF. In nucleotides, the CDR3 is TGCGCCAGCAGCTTGGCCAGTGCCACTGAAGCTTTCTTT.

Turning to this clone: The identical CDR3 is also encoded by other nucleotide sequences in the sample. V usage is TRBV5-6 and J usage is TRBJ2-7; the D gene is possibly TRBD1 (6 bases). V lost 2 bases and J 1 base, leaving 7 bases between the germline ends. Germline CDR1 is SGHDT and CDR2 is YYEEEE. The CDR3 covers 13 residues. The CDR3 sequence is CASSFGQSYEQYF. CDR3 sequence (DNA): TGTGCCAGCAGCTTCGGACAGTCCTACGAGCAGTACTTC.